These 23 T cell receptor beta chains were all obtained from the same sample, sequenced in a study of CD8 T cells in Susac syndrome. RNA, at about 0.45 to 1 ug, was reverse transcribed with random hexamers. TCRdb re-derived calls from the immunoSEQ multiplex PCR reads in MiXCR, one entry per CDR3 protein. The sample includes some 150,000 distinct CDR3 sequences, around 94% seen only once; the top ten take approximately 0.25%. Input material: CD8+ T cells from PBMCs. Receptor source: a human donor in good health.

The V gene is TRBV20-1, the J gene TRBJ2-7; D is possibly TRBD1 (5 bases). V lost 0 bases and J lost 2, with 8 bases in between. The CDR3 consists of 13 residues. Germline V lookup: CDR1 DFQATT, CDR2 SNEGSKA (reference sequence). The CDR3 DNA reads as TGCAGTGCTAGAGACAGGGCTACCTACGAGCAGTACTTC. It translates to CSARDRATYEQYF.

The V gene is TRBV10-2, the J gene TRBJ1-1; no reliable D call. The ends were cut back, 4 bases at V and 3 bases at J, with 9 bases in the middle. Germline V lookup: CDR1 WSHSY, CDR2 SAAADI. The CDR3 runs to 13 residues. CDR3 loop: CASSGGWDTEAFF. DNA of the CDR3: TGCGCCAGCAGTGGCGGGTGGGACACTGAAGCTTTCTTT.

The CDR3 protein is CASSLDGQAAGYTF. Here the CDR3 DNA reads TGTGCCAGCAGCTTAGATGGACAGGCGGCTGGCTACACCTTC. The rearrangement joins TRBV11-3 to TRBJ1-2; TRBD1 aligns across 7 bases. The length of the CDR3 is 14 residues. Trimming at V came to 0 bases and at J to 7 bases, leaving 5 bases not matched to a gene. The germline V gene has CDR1 SGHNT and CDR2 YENEEA.

J is TRBJ2-1 and V is TRBV12-3 or TRBV12-4; D ambiguous. This CDR3 is 12 amino acids long. Trimming stripped 7 bases from V and 8 bases from J, with 12 bases between. The DNA for the CDR3 is TGTGCCAGCACCGGACCTGGGGATGAGCAGTTCTTC. This gives the protein CASTGPGDEQFF.

The rearrangement joins TRBV4-1 to TRBJ2-1, with a tentative D call TRBD2 (6 bases). Germline loops: CDR1 MGHRA, CDR2 YSYEKL. This CDR3 has 15 residues. The V and J ends lost 4 bases and 5 bases respectively, with 15 bases between them. The chain's CDR3 is CASSRREYGDNEQFF. DNA of the CDR3: TGCGCCAGCAGCCGACGGGAGTACGGGGACAATGAGCAGTTCTTC.

This chain connects TRBV5-6 to TRBJ1-5; D call uncertain. Germline CDR1 SGHDT, CDR2 YYEEEE. This CDR3 has 14 amino acids. The V and J ends lost 0 bases and 4 bases respectively, with 8 bases between them. The CDR3 DNA reads as TGTGCCAGCAGCTTGGCGTCAGCGAATCAGCCCCAGCATTTT. This sequence encodes CASSLASANQPQHF.

The rearrangement joins TRBV20-1 to TRBJ2-2, with D maybe TRBD2 (6 bases). V lost 3 bases and J lost 7, with 12 bases in between. In germline, CDR1 is DFQATT, CDR2 SNEGSKA (reference sequence). The CDR3 length is 13 residues. DNA of the CDR3: TGCAGTGCTAGCGGGAGTAACGACGGGGAGCTGTTTTTT. It translates to CSASGSNDGELFF.

The chain carries TRBV12-3 or TRBV12-4 and TRBJ2-7; possibly TRBD1 for D (5 bases). CDR3 length: 12 amino acids. Between the trimmed V and J ends, which lost 3 bases and 3 bases, there was a span of 6 bases. The CDR3 region has the DNA TGTGCCAGCAGTTTTGGACACTACGAGCAGTACTTC. Protein sequence: CASSFGHYEQYF.

V and J are TRBV27 and TRBJ2-7, with 9 bases identical to TRBD2. The CDR3 loop spans 14 amino acids. V gave up 3 bases and J gave up 5 bases; unmatched junction bases: 5. CDR1 is MNHEY and CDR2 is SMNVEV in the germline V gene (reference sequence). CDR3 in DNA: TGTGCCAGCAGTTTCCTAGCGGGACCCCACGAGCAGTACTTC. This codes for CASSFLAGPHEQYF.

V and J are TRBV29-1 and TRBJ1-4, with TRBD1 matching over 9 bases. There are 13 residues in the CDR3. Germline V gives CDR1 SQVTM, CDR2 ANQGSEA. Trimming cost V 7 bases and J 8 bases; bases outside gene matches: 8. DNA for the CDR3: TGCAGCGCACGGGGAGGGACAGGGGAAAAACTGTTTTTT. It is translated as CSARGGTGEKLFF.

CDR3 bases: TGCGCCAGCAGCCAAGACGGGATGGGGAGCAATCAGCCCCAGCATTTT. This gives the protein CASSQDGMGSNQPQHF. The chain links TRBV4-3 to TRBJ1-5, with D uncertain. CDR3 length: 16 amino acids. The germline V and J ends were trimmed by 0 bases and 1 base, with 10 bases remaining between them. The germline V gene has CDR1 LGHNA and CDR2 YSLEER.

J is TRBJ2-1 and V is TRBV9, with 9 bases matching TRBD2. The CDR3 runs to 15 residues. The germline V gene has CDR1 SGDLS and CDR2 YYNGEE. Losses at the gene ends were 7 bases for V and 1 base for J; bases not matched to a gene: 6. CDR3: CASGSGSGSYNEQFF. Written as DNA, the CDR3 is TGTGCCAGCGGTAGCGGGAGTGGGTCCTACAATGAGCAGTTCTTC.

The chain links TRBV6-5 to TRBJ2-7; D uncertain. V was cut by 0 bases and J by 2 bases, with 11 bases left in between. The CDR3 has 15 amino acids. Germline CDR1 MNHEY, CDR2 SVGAGI. The CDR3 coding sequence is TGTGCCAGCAGTTACTCACAGCATTCTCCCTACGAGCAGTACTTC. Residues: CASSYSQHSPYEQYF.

The table lists this clonotype with a count of one. The chain combines TRBV9 with TRBJ2-1; D ambiguous. This CDR3 has 13 amino acids. CDR1 is SGDLS and CDR2 is YYNGEE in the germline V gene. V lost 3 bases to trimming and J lost 7 bases, with 11 bases between them. DNA for the CDR3: TGTGCCAGCAGCGAACATCCCCCGAATGAGCAGTTCTTC. Translated: CASSEHPPNEQFF.

This clonotype was recorded a few times. The V gene is TRBV7-3, the J gene TRBJ2-7; the D is unclear. V gave up 4 bases and J gave up 1 base, with 5 bases separating them. Germline assignment: CDR1 SGHTA and CDR2 FQGTGA. CDR3 length: 12 amino acids. The CDR3, as DNA: TGTGCCAGCAGCTACATATCCTACGAGCAGTACTTC. This translates into CASSYISYEQYF.

This sequence joins TRBV27 and TRBJ1-1, with TRBD1 identical over 8 bases. This CDR3 region has 16 residues. Germline V gives CDR1 MNHEY, CDR2 SMNVEV (reference sequence). Unmatched junction bases numbered 9, after V lost 6 bases and J lost 0 bases. The chain's CDR3 is CASRGQGLGMNTEAFF. The CDR3 bases are TGTGCCAGCAGAGGACAGGGTTTGGGCATGAACACTGAAGCTTTCTTT.

The genes are TRBV29-1 and TRBJ1-2; TRBD1 matches at 9 bases. Germline loops: CDR1 SQVTM, CDR2 ANQGSEA. There are 14 residues in the CDR3. Trimming cost V 3 bases and J 4 bases; bases outside gene matches: 6. The DNA of the CDR3 is TGCAGCGTTGAGGGACAGGGTTTGGGCTATGGCTACACCTTC. Encoded protein: CSVEGQGLGYGYTF.

The J gene is TRBJ2-3, the V gene TRBV3-1; D unresolved. The germline CDR1 and CDR2 sequences are LGHDT and YNNKEL (reference sequence). V was pared by 1 base and J by 9 bases, with 11 bases between. The CDR3 length is 13 residues. CDR3 sequence (DNA): TGTGCCAGCAGCCAAGGAGCGTTTGAGACGCAGTATTTT. Residues: CASSQGAFETQYF.

The V call is TRBV30, the J call TRBJ1-1; 10 positions match TRBD1. This CDR3 has 15 residues. CDR1 and CDR2 (germline): GTSNPN, SVGIG (reference sequence). J gave up 7 bases and V 1 base, and 9 bases lay outside the gene matches. The CDR3 sequence: CAWSDLGTGEDEAFF. For the CDR3, the DNA is TGTGCCTGGAGTGACCTCGGGACAGGGGAGGATGAAGCTTTCTTT.

CDR3 residues: CASRGLAGVEDEQYF. The CDR3 DNA follows: TGTGCCAGCAGGGGACTAGCGGGAGTGGAAGACGAGCAGTACTTC. The chain employs TRBV7-9 and TRBJ2-7; 14 bases are a match to TRBD2. Trimming took 6 bases from V and 5 from J; bases not matched to a gene: 6. The CDR3 consists of 15 residues. Germline CDR1 SEHNR, CDR2 FQNEAQ (reference sequence).

The chain uses TRBV4-3 and TRBJ2-7, with D possibly TRBD2 on 5 matching bases. In germline, CDR1 is LGHNA, CDR2 YSLEER. The CDR3 has 14 amino acids. Trimming stripped 8 bases from V and 0 bases from J, with 14 bases between. The DNA for the CDR3 is TGCGCCAGCGCGGCAGGACTCGGCTCCTACGAGCAGTACTTC. Its translation: CASAAGLGSYEQYF.

The chain couples TRBV7-9 to TRBJ1-5; TRBD1 might be the D (5 bases). The V gene lost 1 base and the J gene lost 7 bases, with 5 bases spanning the gap. The CDR3 length is 12 residues. Germline V gene lookup returns CDR1 SEHNR and CDR2 FQNEAQ (reference sequence). The CDR3 sequence is CASSLGTQPQHF. DNA of the CDR3: TGTGCCAGCAGCTTAGGGACACAGCCCCAGCATTTT.

The rearrangement joins TRBV7-6 to TRBJ1-1; D possibly corresponds to TRBD1 (5 bases). Germline CDR1 reads SGHVS; CDR2 reads FNYEAQ. CDR3 length equals 16 residues. Trimming cost V 4 bases and J 3 bases, with 18 bases left between them. CDR3 sequence reads: CASSSGEGMGHTEAFF. DNA for the CDR3: TGTGCCAGCAGCTCCGGGGAGGGGATGGGCCACACTGAAGCTTTCTTT.